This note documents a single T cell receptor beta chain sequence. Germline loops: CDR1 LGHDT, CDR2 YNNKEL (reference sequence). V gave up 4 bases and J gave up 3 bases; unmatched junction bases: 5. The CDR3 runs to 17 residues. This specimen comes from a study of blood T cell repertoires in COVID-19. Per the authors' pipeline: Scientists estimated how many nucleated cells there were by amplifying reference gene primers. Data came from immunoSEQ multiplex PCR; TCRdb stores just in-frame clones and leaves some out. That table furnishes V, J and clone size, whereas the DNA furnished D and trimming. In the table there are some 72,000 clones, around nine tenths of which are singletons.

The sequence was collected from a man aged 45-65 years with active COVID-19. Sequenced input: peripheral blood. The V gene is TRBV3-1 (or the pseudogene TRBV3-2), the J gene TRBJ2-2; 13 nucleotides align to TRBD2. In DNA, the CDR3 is TGTGCCAGCAGCCTTCGGACTAGCGGGGGATACACCGGGGAGCTGTTTTTT. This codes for CASSLRTSGGYTGELFF.